This T cell receptor (beta chain) was sequenced for a study of shared T cell receptors in the human thymus. Method: immunoSEQ multiplex PCR; TCRdb's copy keeps in-frame clones and lacks some. The sample lists about 380,000 clones, more than 85% occurring once. The TCR comes from a human donor. The sample taken for sequencing was thymocytes.

The CDR3 protein is CASSLGRRNQPQHF. CDR3 DNA sequence: TGTGCCAGCAGCTTGGGGCGTCGCAATCAGCCCCAGCATTTT. The chain joins TRBV5-6 to TRBJ1-5; D remains ambiguous. The CDR3 runs 14 residues. Trimming removed 0 bases at V and 2 bases at J, with 6 bases between. From germline, CDR1 is SGHDT and CDR2 YYEEEE.